The clone carrying this T cell receptor (beta chain) is a singleton in its sample. Its antigen is unknown. The source of the sample is a study of graft-versus-host responses after intestinal transplantation. On the study more broadly: Recipients obtained multivisceral, liver-intestinal, or isolated intestinal transplants. Induction using anti-thymocyte globulin, followed by tacrolimus and steroids for roughly 3 years, was given to all recipients.

The CDR3 sequence is 14 residues long. Germline assignment: CDR1 SGHAT and CDR2 FQNNGV. The V end lost 6 bases, the J end lost 3 bases, and 15 bases lay between the germline ends. The table came from immunoSEQ multiplex PCR; TCRdb's copy has only in-frame clones and leaves some out. The sample holds about 70,000 clones, about 87% seen once. The gene calls are TRBV11-2 and TRBJ2-7, with D possibly TRBD1 on 6 matching bases. This receptor was identified in a human donor who was the organ donor for an intestinal transplant. This specimen consisted of unstimulated CD4+ T cells sorted from spleen or lymph node cells, obtained before transplant. The CDR3 sequence: CASSPRGMGYEQYV. The CDR3 nucleotides read TGTGCCAGCAGTCCCAGGGGTATGGGCTACGAGCAGTACGTC.